This TCR beta chain was obtained from a study of metastatic and nonmetastatic thyroid tumors. Study-wide context: Across blood and tumor or nodule tissue, repertoires from malignant and benign thyroid patients were compared with one another.

No patient had received any treatment before thyroid surgery. The CDR3 has 16 residues. From germline, CDR1 is MGHRA and CDR2 YSYEKL. V dropped 6 bases and J dropped 0; count of bases not matched to a gene: 10. TCRdb re-called the PCR reads with MiXCR. The sample consists of 25,000 to 30,000 clones, about 15% of them appearing once. Input material: blood. The gene calls are TRBV4-1 and TRBJ1-1; TRBD1 agrees at 7 bases. This TCR was recovered from a male donor with papillary thyroid cancer or a benign thyroid nodule (not recorded which). Some clones in this sample may be carry-over from other donors' samples. In DNA, the CDR3 is TGCGCCAGCAGGGGTGCGACAGGGACTTTGAACACTGAAGCTTTCTTT. Translation: CASRGATGTLNTEAFF.